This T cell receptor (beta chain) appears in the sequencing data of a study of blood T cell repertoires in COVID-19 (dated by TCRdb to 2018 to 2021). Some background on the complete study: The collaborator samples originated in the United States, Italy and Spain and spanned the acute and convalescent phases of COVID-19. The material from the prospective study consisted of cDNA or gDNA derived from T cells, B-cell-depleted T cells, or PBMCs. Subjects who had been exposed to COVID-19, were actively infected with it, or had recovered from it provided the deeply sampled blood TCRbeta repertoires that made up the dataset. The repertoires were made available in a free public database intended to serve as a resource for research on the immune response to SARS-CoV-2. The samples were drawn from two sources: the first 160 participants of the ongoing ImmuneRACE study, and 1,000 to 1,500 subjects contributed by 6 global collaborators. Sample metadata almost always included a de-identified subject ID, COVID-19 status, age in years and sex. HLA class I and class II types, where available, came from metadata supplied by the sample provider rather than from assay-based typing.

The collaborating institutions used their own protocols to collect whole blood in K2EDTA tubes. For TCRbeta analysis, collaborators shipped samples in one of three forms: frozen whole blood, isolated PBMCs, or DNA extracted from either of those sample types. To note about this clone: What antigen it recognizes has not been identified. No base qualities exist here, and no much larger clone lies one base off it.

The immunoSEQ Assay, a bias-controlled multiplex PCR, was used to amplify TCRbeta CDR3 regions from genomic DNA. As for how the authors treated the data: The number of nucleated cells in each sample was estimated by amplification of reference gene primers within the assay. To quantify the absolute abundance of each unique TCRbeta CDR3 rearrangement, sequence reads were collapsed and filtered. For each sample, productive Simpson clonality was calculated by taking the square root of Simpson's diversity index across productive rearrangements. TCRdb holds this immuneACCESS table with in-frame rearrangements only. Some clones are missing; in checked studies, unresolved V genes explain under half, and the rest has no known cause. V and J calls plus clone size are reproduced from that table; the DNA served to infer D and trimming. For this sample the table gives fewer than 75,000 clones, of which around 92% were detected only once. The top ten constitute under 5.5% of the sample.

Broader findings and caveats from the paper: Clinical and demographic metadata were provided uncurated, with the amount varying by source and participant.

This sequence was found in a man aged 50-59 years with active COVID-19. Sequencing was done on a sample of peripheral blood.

Read as DNA, the sequence is TGCGCCAGCAGCCAAGGGACAGGCAATCAGCCCCAGCATTTT. It is translated as CASSQGTGNQPQHF. The rearrangement combines TRBV4-3 with TRBJ1-5, and possibly TRBD1, on 6 matching bases. The CDR3 goes from the cysteine to the phenylalanine over 14 residues. The only DNA kept is the CDR3, 42 bases in frame from the first base. V is pared back by 1 base and J by 2 bases, with 6 bases lying between the germline termini. Reading the germline V gene gives CDR1 LGHNA and CDR2 YSLEER.